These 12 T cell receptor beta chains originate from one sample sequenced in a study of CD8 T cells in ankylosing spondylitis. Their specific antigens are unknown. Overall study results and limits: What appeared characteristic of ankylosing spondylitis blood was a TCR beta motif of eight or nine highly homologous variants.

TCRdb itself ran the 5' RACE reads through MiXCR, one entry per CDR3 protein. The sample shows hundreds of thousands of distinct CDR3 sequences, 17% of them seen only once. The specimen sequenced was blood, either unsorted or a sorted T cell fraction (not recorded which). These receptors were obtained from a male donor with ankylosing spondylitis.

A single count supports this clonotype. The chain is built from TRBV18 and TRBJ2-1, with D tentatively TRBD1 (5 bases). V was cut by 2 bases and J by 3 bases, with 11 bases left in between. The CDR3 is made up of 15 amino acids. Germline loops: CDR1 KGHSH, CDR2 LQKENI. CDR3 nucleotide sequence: TGTGCCAGCTCACCAAAAGGACAAGACTACAATGAGCAGTTCTTC. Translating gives CASSPKGQDYNEQFF.

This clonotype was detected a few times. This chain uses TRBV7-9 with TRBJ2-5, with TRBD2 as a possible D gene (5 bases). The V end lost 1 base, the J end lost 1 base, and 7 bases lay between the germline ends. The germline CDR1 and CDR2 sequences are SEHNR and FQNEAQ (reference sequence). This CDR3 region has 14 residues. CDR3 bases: TGTGCCAGCAGCTTAGAGAGGGCCCAAGAGACCCAGTACTTC. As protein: CASSLERAQETQYF.

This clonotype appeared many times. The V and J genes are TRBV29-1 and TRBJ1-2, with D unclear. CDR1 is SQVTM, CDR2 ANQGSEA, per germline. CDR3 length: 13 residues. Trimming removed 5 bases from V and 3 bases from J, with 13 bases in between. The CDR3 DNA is TGCAGCGTTCGTCGTCTGGTTGACTATGGCTACACCTTC. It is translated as CSVRRLVDYGYTF.

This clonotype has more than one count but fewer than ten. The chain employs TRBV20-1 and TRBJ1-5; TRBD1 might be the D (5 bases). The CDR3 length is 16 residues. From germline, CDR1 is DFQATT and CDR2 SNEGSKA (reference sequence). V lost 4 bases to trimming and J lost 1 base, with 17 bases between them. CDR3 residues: CSATHDRVGSNQPQHF. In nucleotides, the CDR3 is TGCAGTGCTACCCACGACAGAGTGGGGAGCAATCAGCCCCAGCATTTT.

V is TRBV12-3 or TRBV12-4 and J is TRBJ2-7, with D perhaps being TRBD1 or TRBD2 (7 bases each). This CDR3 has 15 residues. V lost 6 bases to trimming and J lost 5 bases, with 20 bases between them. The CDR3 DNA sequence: TGTGCCAGCAGCAAAGCGGGACAGAACCATCACGAGCAGTACTTC. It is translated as CASSKAGQNHHEQYF.

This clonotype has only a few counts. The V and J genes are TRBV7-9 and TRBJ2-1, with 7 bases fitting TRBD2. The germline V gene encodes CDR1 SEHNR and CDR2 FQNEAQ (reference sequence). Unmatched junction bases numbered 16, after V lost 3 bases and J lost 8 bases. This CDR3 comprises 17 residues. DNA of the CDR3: TGTGCCAGCAGCTTCCCGACTAGCTTACCCCACTATGATGAGCAGTTCTTC. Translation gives CASSFPTSLPHYDEQFF.

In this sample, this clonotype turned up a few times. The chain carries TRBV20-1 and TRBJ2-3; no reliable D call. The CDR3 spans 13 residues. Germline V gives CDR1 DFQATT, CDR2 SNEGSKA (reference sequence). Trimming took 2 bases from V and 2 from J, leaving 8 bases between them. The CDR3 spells CSARQTSTDTQYF. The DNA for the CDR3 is TGCAGTGCTAGACAGACCTCCACAGATACGCAGTATTTT.

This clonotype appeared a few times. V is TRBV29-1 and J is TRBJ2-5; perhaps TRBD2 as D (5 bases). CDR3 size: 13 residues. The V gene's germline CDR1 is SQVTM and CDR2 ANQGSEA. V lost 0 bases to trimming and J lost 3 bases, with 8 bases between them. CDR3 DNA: TGCAGCGTTGAAGATTGGCGGGAAGAGACCCAGTACTTC. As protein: CSVEDWREETQYF.

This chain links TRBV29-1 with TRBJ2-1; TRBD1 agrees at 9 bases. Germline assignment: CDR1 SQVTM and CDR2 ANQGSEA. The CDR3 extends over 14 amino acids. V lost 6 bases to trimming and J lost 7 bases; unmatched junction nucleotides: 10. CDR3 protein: CSVAGTGILNEQFF. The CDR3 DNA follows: TGCAGCGTCGCCGGGACAGGGATATTGAATGAGCAGTTCTTC.

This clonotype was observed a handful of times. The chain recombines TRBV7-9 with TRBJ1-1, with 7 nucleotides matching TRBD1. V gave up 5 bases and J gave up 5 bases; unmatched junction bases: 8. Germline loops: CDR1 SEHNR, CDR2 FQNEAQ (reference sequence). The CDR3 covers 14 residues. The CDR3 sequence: CASSRQGDRTEAFF. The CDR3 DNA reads TGTGCCAGCAGCAGACAGGGTGATCGTACTGAAGCTTTCTTT.

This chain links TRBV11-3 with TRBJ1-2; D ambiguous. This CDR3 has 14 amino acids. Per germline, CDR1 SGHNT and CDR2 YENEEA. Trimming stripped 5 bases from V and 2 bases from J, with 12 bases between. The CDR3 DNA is TGTGCCAGCAGCCCTCGCGGGCTGAACTATGGCTACACCTTC. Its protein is CASSPRGLNYGYTF.

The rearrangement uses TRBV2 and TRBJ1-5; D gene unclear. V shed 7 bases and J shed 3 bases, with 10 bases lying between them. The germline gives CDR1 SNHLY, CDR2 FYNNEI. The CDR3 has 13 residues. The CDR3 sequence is CASIARPNQPQHF. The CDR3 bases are TGTGCCAGCATCGCGCGTCCCAATCAGCCCCAGCATTTT.